The entry below gives a single T cell receptor beta chain sequence along with its context. This clonotype came up many times. The clone's antigen remains unknown. No much larger clone is present one base from it, and per-base qualities are unavailable. The cysteine opens and the phenylalanine closes a CDR3 of 14 amino acids. Only the CDR3 DNA is retained, 42 bases long and in frame from the first base. For CDR1 and CDR2, the germline V gene lists SGHVS and FNYEAQ. V is clipped by 3 bases and J by 1 base, and the sequence between their germline boundaries is 9 bases long. These data originate in a study of T cells in Graves' hyperthyroidism and ophthalmopathy (dated by TCRdb to the late 2010s). Concerning the study at large: Peripheral blood was sampled at the time of initial diagnosis, prior to any treatment. A discovery cohort of fewer than 110 patients, about 44 with Graves' ophthalmopathy and 57 with stable Graves' hyperthyroidism, was used to find distinguishing TCR V-J signatures. Prospective prediction of ophthalmopathy was tested in an independent validation cohort of approximately 19 hyperthyroidism patients and roughly 16 patients who later progressed to ophthalmopathy. The 100 discovery patients were randomly split 7:3 into training and test sets. Thyroid tissue and blood T-cell repertoires from six Graves' hyperthyroidism patients were also compared in the study. After sampling, hyperthyroidism patients received methimazole starting at 30 mg daily, and ophthalmopathy patients received high-dose intravenous methylprednisolone. The paper reports TCR Vbeta CDR3 sequencing of approximately 130 peripheral blood samples: under 45 ophthalmopathy, about 75 hyperthyroidism and around 17 progressor patients.

Ophthalmopathy patients had moderately to severely active disease, with a Clinical Activity Score of 3 or more, a NOSPECS grade of 4 or more, and a disease duration of less than 3 months. Any patient with an uncontrolled infection, another autoimmune disease, pregnancy or lactation was excluded. Clinical symptoms, serum thyroxine and TRAb, thyroid ultrasound, and orbital computed tomography formed the basis for the diagnoses. PBMCs were separated from over 9 ml of fresh peripheral blood using Ficoll-Paque density gradient centrifugation. Total RNA was extracted with Trizol reagent, and quality was checked on an Agilent 2100 Bioanalyzer. Beyond this particular receptor, the publication reports: A model built on a 13 V-J signature distinguished ophthalmopathy from stable hyperthyroidism, reaching roughly 88% sensitivity and about 81% specificity in cross-validation and 80%/75% in testing. Most expanded thyroid clonotypes (frequency above 0.001) were also detected in blood, suggesting blood repertoires may reflect thyroid immune responses. No statistical method was used to set the sample size in advance, and investigators knew the group allocation. In validation, progression to ophthalmopathy was predicted by the model with 70.59% sensitivity and 72.22% specificity, a median of approximately 7.1 months before onset.

Amplification of TCR beta CDR3 regions was carried out from RNA transcripts. The TCR CDR3 was subjected to a first round of RT-PCR using the HTBI primer set and the Qiagen OneStep RT-PCR kit. A second multiplex PCR round built the libraries, followed by size selection and purification. Paired-end sequencing of the libraries was performed with 100 bp reads on an Illumina HiSeq2000. On the study's bioinformatics: SOAPnuke was used to process the raw data, throwing out any read that contained adapters or uncalled bases, had a mean Phred below 15, or lacked an exact constant-primer or identifier match. COPE v1.2.5 was used to merge high-quality paired reads, and clonotypes were defined as unique nucleotide sequences. MiTCR v1.1 was used to align the clonotypes against IMGT TRBV, TRBD and TRBJ reference segments. Analysis was restricted to V-J combinations with a frequency above 0.0001, which covered 98% to 99.2% of repertoires. The TCS score was defined as the ratio of F50 (clonal expansion) to E x V (chaos), calculated using BLOSUM62-based TCRdist between CDR3 peptides within each V-J. Welch's t-statistics and random forest reduced roughly 500 V-J features to 10 to 15, which were used in a naive Bayes classifier (R e1071). TCRdb reanalyzed the raw reads on its own, using fastp at Q25 for trimming and MiXCR for clone calling, and kept in-frame beta chains. Merged by CDR3 protein, the rows form single entries marked with the most common genes and DNA. TCRdb assigned the V and J calls; the authors' analysis was not used. The sample table lists 300,000 to 450,000 distinct CDR3 sequences, more than 12% of them with a count of one. Together, the top ten hold about 19% of the sample.

The chain joins TRBV7-6 to TRBJ2-5; 6 matching bases give a weak D call of TRBD1. Sequencing was done on a sample of blood. The receptor's source is a woman aged 25-40 years with Graves' ophthalmopathy. The nucleotide sequence is given as TGTGCCAGCAGCTTCACGACAGGCCAAGAGACCCAGTACTTC. Translated, it reads CASSFTTGQETQYF.